These T cell receptor beta chains were read from a single sample in a study of blood T cell repertoires in COVID-19. The protocol was immunoSEQ multiplex PCR, while the TCRdb copy is restricted to in-frame clones and leaves out a portion. Among about 100,000 clones, roughly 90% were seen once, and the ten largest hold roughly 2.1%. Sequencing was done on a sample of peripheral blood. Every receptor here comes from a woman aged 45-65 years with COVID-19, enrolled during active disease. CDR3s include the opening cysteine and the closing phenylalanine or tryptophan. The D gene is left open where the match is weak. For some rows the clone size is stated as once, few or many, or as a class when expanded; others skip it.

clone_size j_call d_call v_call cdr3_length cdr3_nt cdr3_aa
. TRBJ1-1 TRBD1 TRBV6-5 14 TGTGCCCACAGGGGGCCGGGACAGAACACTGAAGCTTTCTTT CAHRGPGQNTEAFF
once TRBJ1-2 . TRBV25-1 16 TGTGCCAGCAGTTTCAGTATGGGGGCGGCTCTCTATGGCTACACCTTC CASSFSMGAALYGYTF
. TRBJ1-6 . TRBV7-2 15 TGTGCCAGCAGCTTATTAGGTGGGGGCGGATCACCCCTCCACTTT CASSLLGGGGSPLHF
. TRBJ2-1 TRBD1 TRBV27 15 TGTGCCAGCGGTTCCGGGACAGTCGCCCTCAATGAGCAGTTCTTC CASGSGTVALNEQFF
. TRBJ2-3 . TRBV23-1 18 TGCGCCAGCAGTCAATCCAACAAGTTCCCCCGGGGGACAGATACGCAGTATTTT CASSQSNKFPRGTDTQYF
. TRBJ2-6 . TRBV12-5 15 TGTGCTAGTGGTTTGGCCTCGTCTGGGGCCAACGTCCTGACTTTC CASGLASSGANVLTF
. TRBJ1-4 TRBD1 TRBV24-1 16 TGTGCCACCAGTGTTCCACGCGACAGGGGTTATGAAAAACTGTTTTTT CATSVPRDRGYEKLFF
. TRBJ1-4 . TRBV27 14 TGTGCCAGCAGTTTATGGGGTTCGGGAGAAAAACTGTTTTTT CASSLWGSGEKLFF
. TRBJ2-1 TRBD2 TRBV7-8 14 TGTGCCAGCAGTTTAGCGGGGGGGCCCAATGAGCAGTTCTTC CASSLAGGPNEQFF
. TRBJ1-2 . TRBV29-1 12 TGCAGCGTTGAGGGCCAGGACTATGGCTACACCTTC CSVEGQDYGYTF
. TRBJ1-4 . TRBV25-1 16 TGTGCCAGCAGGCCCCCCCCGGGGTCGTCGGATGAAAAACTGTTTTTT CASRPPPGSSDEKLFF
. TRBJ1-4 . TRBV15 16 TGTGCCACCAGCAGAGAAGGAACAGGCTTTAATGAAAAACTGTTTTTT CATSREGTGFNEKLFF
. TRBJ2-5 . TRBV11-2 13 TGTGCCAGCAGCTTTCGTGGGGGGGAGACCCAGTACTTC CASSFRGGETQYF
. TRBJ2-1 TRBD2 TRBV19 13 TGTGCCAGTAGTATAGTGGAGCGGGGAACAAAGTTCTTC CASSIVERGTKFF
. TRBJ1-1 TRBD1 TRBV3-1/TRBV3-2 14 TGTGCCAGCAGTCAGGGACAGACGAACACTGAAGCTTTCTTT CASSQGQTNTEAFF
. TRBJ1-2 TRBD1 TRBV2 13 TGTGCCAGCAGTATCCGACAGGGCCATGGCTACACCTTC CASSIRQGHGYTF
. TRBJ2-3 TRBD2 TRBV28 14 TGTGCCAGCAGTTTAACGGGGGGGACAGATACGCAGTATTTT CASSLTGGTDTQYF
. TRBJ1-5 . TRBV10-3 14 TGTGCCATCAGTCAGGGCAGCGTTAATCAGCCCCAGCATTTT CAISQGSVNQPQHF
. TRBJ1-1 . TRBV6-4 13 TGTGCCAGCAGTGAGGGCTTGAACACTGAAGCTTTCTTT CASSEGLNTEAFF
. TRBJ2-5 TRBD2 TRBV19 15 TGTGCCAGTAGCACCAGCGGGGGGGCCGGTGAGACCCAGTACTTC CASSTSGGAGETQYF
. TRBJ1-1 . TRBV29-1 14 TGCAGCGTCCTAGGCATTGGGGCCCTCACTGAAGCTTTCTTT CSVLGIGALTEAFF
. TRBJ1-3 . TRBV11-3 15 TGTGCCAGCAGCCCTGACTGGAACTCTGGAAACACCATATATTTT CASSPDWNSGNTIYF
. TRBJ1-5 . TRBV5-8 13 TGTGCCAGCAGCTACGGAGCTTATCAGCCCCAGCATTTT CASSYGAYQPQHF
. TRBJ2-1 TRBD1 TRBV10-3 17 TGTGCCATCAGTGTCCCGACTAAGCGGACAGGCTACAATGAGCAGTTCTTC CAISVPTKRTGYNEQFF
. TRBJ2-3 TRBD2 TRBV7-9 16 TGTGCCAGCAGCTTAGGTCTAGCGGGGTATACAGATACGCAGTATTTT CASSLGLAGYTDTQYF
. TRBJ1-5 . TRBV24-1 13 TGTGCCACTTCTAACTCCCCGGGGCAGCCCCAGCATTTT CATSNSPGQPQHF
. TRBJ2-5 TRBD1 TRBV5-6 15 TGTGCCAGCAGCTTTGGGACAGGGGGCTTAAAGACCCAGTACTTC CASSFGTGGLKTQYF
. TRBJ2-2 . TRBV13 15 TGTGCCAGCAGCTTTGACAGCCCTGGCACCGGGGAGCTGTTTTTT CASSFDSPGTGELFF
. TRBJ1-5 . TRBV12-3/TRBV12-4 12 TGTGCCAGCGGTACTTACGGTCAGCCCCAGCATTTT CASGTYGQPQHF
. TRBJ1-1 . TRBV11-3 14 TGTGCCAGCAGCTTGGCGGGGGGGGACACTGAAGCTTTCTTT CASSLAGGDTEAFF
. TRBJ1-1 TRBD1 TRBV27 16 TGTGCCAGCAGTTTTAGGTCAAGGGGGCCGAGCACTGAAGCTTTCTTT CASSFRSRGPSTEAFF